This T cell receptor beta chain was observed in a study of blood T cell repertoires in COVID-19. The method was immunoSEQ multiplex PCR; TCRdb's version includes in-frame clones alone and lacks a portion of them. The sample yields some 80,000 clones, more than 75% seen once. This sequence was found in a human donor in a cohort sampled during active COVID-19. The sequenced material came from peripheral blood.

CDR3 region: CASSDKGVAGAREQYF. The CDR3 DNA follows: TGTGCCAGCAGTGATAAAGGAGTAGCGGGAGCTCGCGAGCAGTACTTC. This sequence joins TRBV25-1 and TRBJ2-7, with 9 bases identical to TRBD2. Looked up from germline, CDR1 is MGHDK and CDR2 is SYGVNS. The ends lost 3 bases at V and 6 bases at J; junction bases unmatched: 12. This CDR3 spans 16 amino acids.